This T cell receptor (beta chain) came from a study of blood T cell repertoires in COVID-19 (dated by TCRdb to 2020 to 2022). In the study overall: Samples from collaborators originated in the United States, Italy and Spain and spanned both the acute and convalescent phases of COVID-19. A freely available public database, intended as a resource for researchers studying the immune response to SARS-CoV-2, is where the repertoires were released. Subjects who had been exposed to COVID-19, were actively infected with it, or had recovered from it provided the deeply sampled blood TCRbeta repertoires that made up the dataset. The prospective study material was composed of cDNA or gDNA derived from T cells, B-cell-depleted T cells, or PBMCs. Samples came from the ongoing ImmuneRACE study (first 160 participants) plus 1,254 subjects from 6 global collaborators. Where available, HLA class I and class II types were taken from metadata supplied by the sample provider and were not determined by assay-based typing. A de-identified subject ID, COVID-19 status, age in years and sex were almost always included in the sample metadata.

The immunoSEQ Assay, a bias-controlled multiplex PCR, was used to amplify TCRbeta CDR3 regions from genomic DNA. The authors processed their data as follows. The number of nucleated cells in each sample was estimated by amplification of reference gene primers within the assay. To quantify the absolute abundance of each unique TCRbeta CDR3 rearrangement, sequence reads were collapsed and filtered. For each sample, productive Simpson clonality was calculated by taking the square root of Simpson's diversity index across productive rearrangements. TCRdb's version of the immuneACCESS table is confined to in-frame rearrangements and falls short of the full clone set. An unresolved V gene accounts for under half of the shortfall where checked; the remainder is of unknown origin. That table is the source of V, J and clone size, and D and trimming were worked out from the DNA. The sample profile shows around 210,000 clones; approximately 80% of them were found once. 0.8% to 0.95% of the sample is in the top ten clones.

The study at large found these results: The amount of clinical and demographic metadata varied by source and participant and was provided uncurated.

This clone appeared a few times. Its target antigen remains unknown. Qualities for individual bases were not recorded, and no much larger clone is one base off. One collaborating source in Seattle enrolled patients during active infection and followed them longitudinally through the course of disease. Each collaborating institution followed its own protocols to collect whole blood in K2EDTA tubes. For TCRbeta analysis, collaborators shipped samples as frozen whole blood, isolated PBMCs, or DNA extracted from either of those sample types. According to the germline V gene (reference sequence), CDR1 reads LNHNV and CDR2 reads YYDKDF. The trim is 0 bases for V and 3 bases for J, with a gap of 15 bases between the germline ends. The CDR3 runs 17 amino acids, cysteine and phenylalanine included. The read is trimmed to its CDR3 DNA, 51 bases read in frame from base 1.

This sequence uses TRBV15 and TRBJ1-5; TRBD1 might be the D gene, on 5 matching bases. This sequence was found in a man aged 55-75 years with COVID-19, enrolled during active disease. Sequencing used peripheral blood. The nucleotide sequence reads as follows: TGTGCCACCAGCAGAGACCAGGGCCGGAGACTCAATCAGCCCCAGCATTTT. It codes for CATSRDQGRRLNQPQHF.